This T cell receptor (beta chain) derives from a study of shared clonotypes between healthy human individuals. The method was immunoSEQ multiplex PCR; TCRdb's version includes in-frame clones alone and lacks a portion of them. The repertoire holds hundreds of thousands of clones, with roughly 70% as singletons. Trimming pared 8 bases from V and 2 bases from J, leaving 13 bases between. This CDR3 has 15 amino acids. Germline loops: CDR1 MGHDK, CDR2 SYGVNS. The origin of this receptor is a woman in her 30s in good health. The chain uses TRBV25-1 and TRBJ2-6; perhaps TRBD2 as D (5 bases). The specimen was memory CD4+ T cells sorted from blood. The subset denotes: CD45RA-negative fraction. CDR3 sequence reads: CASGEYVAGANVLTF. CDR3 DNA: TGTGCCAGCGGGGAGTACGTCGCTGGGGCCAACGTCCTGACTTTC.